This T cell receptor beta chain was observed in a study of cytomegalovirus exposure and HLA in healthy donors. Study conclusions and caveats: Several of the most significant clusters appeared linked to common viral pathogens, based on a later analysis. The majority of CMV-associated TCR beta chains were reported as apparently HLA-restricted in a later analysis. In a later analysis, V- and J-gene trimming of beta chains associated with a DCLRE1C missense variant, replicated independently. Most subjects had HLA-A and HLA-B alleles reportedly predicted accurately by TCR beta sequences.

PCR was performed using 60 Vbeta and 13 Jbeta primers. Assay used: immunoSEQ multiplex PCR; TCRdb lists only in-frame clones, some missing. The sample lists some 170,000 clones, roughly 81% occurring once. Concerning this clone itself: The antigen remains undetermined.

CDR1 is SGHDT and CDR2 is YYEEEE in the germline V gene. The CDR3 runs 12 residues. Trimming left V 2 bases short and J 7 bases short, with 7 bases between. Sequencing was performed on PBMCs. V usage is TRBV5-6 and J usage is TRBJ1-5; no clear D gene. The receptor comes from a woman between 18 and 30 years old in good health and CMV-seropositive. CDR3 nucleotides: TGTGCCAGCAGCTTACAATCCCAGCCCCAGCATTTT. Translation gives CASSLQSQPQHF. Drawing the rest from reference TRBV5-6 and TRBJ1-5, the complete variable domain is DAGVTQSPTHLIKTRGQQVTLRCSPKSGHDTVSWYQQALGQGPQFIFQYYEEEERQRGNFPDRFSGHQFPNYSSELNVNALLLGDSALYLCASSLQSQPQHFGDGTRLSIL.